This T cell receptor (beta chain) derives from a study of cytomegalovirus exposure and HLA in healthy donors. Primers: 60 Vbeta forward and 13 Jbeta reverse. Assay: immunoSEQ multiplex PCR; the TCRdb copy retains only in-frame clones and omits some. The sample includes about 120,000 clones, about four fifths of them seen just once. The source of this sequence is a young man in good health and CMV-seronegative. The sequencing input was PBMCs.

This CDR3 reads CASRPVFRSRRDRGNYEQYV. The CDR3 coding sequence is TGTGCCAGCAGGCCCGTCTTCCGGTCCCGCCGGGACAGGGGGAACTACGAGCAGTACGTC. The V and J genes are TRBV6-4 and TRBJ2-7, with 11 bases that match TRBD1. The trim removed 6 bases at V and 3 bases at J, leaving 22 bases unmatched. Germline CDR1 and CDR2: MRHNA and SNTAGT. The CDR3 has 20 residues.